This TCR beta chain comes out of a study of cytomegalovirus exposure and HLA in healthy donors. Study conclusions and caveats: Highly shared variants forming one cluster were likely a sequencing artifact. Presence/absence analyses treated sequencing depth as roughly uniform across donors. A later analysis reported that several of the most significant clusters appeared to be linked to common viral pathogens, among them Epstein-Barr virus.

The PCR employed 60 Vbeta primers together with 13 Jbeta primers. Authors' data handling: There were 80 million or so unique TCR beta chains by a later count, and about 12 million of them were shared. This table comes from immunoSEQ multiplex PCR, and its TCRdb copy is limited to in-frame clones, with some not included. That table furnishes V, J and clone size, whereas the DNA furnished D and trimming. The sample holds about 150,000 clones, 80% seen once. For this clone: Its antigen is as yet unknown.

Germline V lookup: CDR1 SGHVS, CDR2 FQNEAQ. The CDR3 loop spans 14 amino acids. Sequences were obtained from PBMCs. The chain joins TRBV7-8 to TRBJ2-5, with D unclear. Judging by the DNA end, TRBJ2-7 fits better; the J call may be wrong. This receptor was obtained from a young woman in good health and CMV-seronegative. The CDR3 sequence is CASSLGARSYEQYF. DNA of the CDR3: TGTGCCAGCAGCTTAGGTGCACGTTCCTACGAGCAGTACTTC.